This is a list of T cell receptor beta chains from one sample in a study of T cells in Graves' hyperthyroidism and ophthalmopathy. TCRdb re-called the multiplex PCR reads through MiXCR, storing one row per CDR3 protein. The sample has about 640,000 distinct CDR3 sequences; roughly 20% are singletons. The source material was blood. All receptors derive from a young man with Graves' ophthalmopathy. CDR3s include the opening cysteine and the closing phenylalanine or tryptophan. A D gene is named only where the DNA matches it firmly. Clone size is stated in some rows and not others, as once, few, many or a class when expanded.

d_gene	v_gene	abundance	j_gene	CDR3aa	CDR3nt
.	TRBV3-1	many	TRBJ2-2	CASSRQGTGELFF	TGTGCCAGCAGCCGCCAGGGTACCGGGGAGCTGTTTTTT
TRBD1	TRBV11-2	.	TRBJ2-1	CASSPEGGPYNEQFF	TGTGCCAGCAGCCCCGAAGGGGGCCCCTACAATGAGCAGTTCTTC
.	TRBV5-1	many	TRBJ2-1	CASSLADAGTSLKSSYNEQFF	TGCGCCAGCAGCTTGGCCGACGCAGGAACTAGCCTGAAGAGCTCCTACAATGAGCAGTTCTTC
.	TRBV6-1	.	TRBJ2-2	CASSYSGAITGELFF	TGTGCCAGCAGTTACTCTGGCGCGATCACCGGGGAGCTGTTTTTT
.	TRBV6-1	few	TRBJ1-1	CASSAQQAFF	TGTGCCAGCAGTGCCCAACAAGCTTTCTTT
.	TRBV27	.	TRBJ1-5	CASSPLSHSNQPQHF	TGTGCCAGCAGCCCTTTGTCTCATAGCAATCAGCCCCAGCATTTT
.	TRBV27	.	TRBJ1-2	CASSLSVYYGYTF	TGTGCCAGCAGTTTATCGGTCTACTATGGCTACACCTTC
TRBD2	TRBV12-3/TRBV12-4	.	TRBJ2-1	CASGTSGDNEQFF	TGTGCCAGCGGGACTAGCGGCGACAATGAGCAGTTCTTC
TRBD1	TRBV20-1	few	TRBJ1-4	CSAPQGREKLFF	TGCAGTGCACCACAGGGGAGAGAAAAACTGTTTTTT
.	TRBV24-1	many	TRBJ2-7	CATSERTDYEQYF	TGTGCCACCAGTGAAAGAACAGACTACGAGCAGTACTTC
TRBD1	TRBV5-1	.	TRBJ2-1	CASSPRTGEYNEQFF	TGCGCCAGCAGCCCCCGGACAGGGGAGTACAATGAGCAGTTCTTC
TRBD2	TRBV19	.	TRBJ2-1	CASSGLAGSYEQFF	TGTGCCAGTTCCGGACTAGCGGGTAGCTATGAGCAGTTCTTC
.	TRBV4-1	few	TRBJ2-3	CASSQEDSAAATDTQYF	TGCGCCAGCAGCCAAGAGGACAGCGCAGCGGCCACAGATACGCAGTATTTT
.	TRBV7-9	many	TRBJ1-1	CASSIPTVNTEAFF	TGTGCCAGCAGCATACCGACGGTGAACACTGAAGCTTTCTTT
.	TRBV9	.	TRBJ1-1	CASSIAGPGTEAFF	TGTGCCAGCAGCATAGCAGGGCCGGGAACTGAAGCTTTCTTT
.	TRBV28	few	TRBJ1-6	CASSFAGAGSPLHF	TGTGCCAGCAGTTTCGCAGGGGCGGGTTCACCCCTCCACTTT
.	TRBV6-1	few	TRBJ1-6	CASSNGPSPLHF	TGTGCCAGCAGTAACGGCCCTTCACCCCTCCACTTT
.	TRBV7-2	many	TRBJ1-3	CACTDGSSGNTIYF	TGTGCCTGCACGGACGGAAGCTCTGGAAACACCATATATTTT
.	TRBV28	few	TRBJ2-3	CASSPSEGFTDTQYF	TGTGCCAGCAGTCCCTCGGAAGGGTTCACAGATACGCAGTATTTT
TRBD1	TRBV4-1	many	TRBJ1-1	CASSQVGLQGVAEAFF	TGCGCCAGCAGCCAAGTTGGGTTACAGGGGGTAGCTGAAGCTTTCTTT
.	TRBV28	many	TRBJ1-1	CASSLSPVMNTEAFF	TGTGCCAGCAGTTTATCGCCAGTGATGAACACTGAAGCTTTCTTT
.	TRBV30	few	TRBJ1-5	CAWSLWGGLNQPQHF	TGTGCCTGGAGTCTGTGGGGGGGCCTAAATCAGCCCCAGCATTTT
.	TRBV30	.	TRBJ2-7	CACTTGSNEQYF	TGTGCCTGTACCACAGGGAGCAACGAGCAGTACTTC
.	TRBV11-2	few	TRBJ2-7	CASSLEVGSEQYF	TGTGCCAGCAGCTTAGAGGTGGGGTCTGAGCAGTACTTC
TRBD2	TRBV20-1	many	TRBJ2-1	CSASRGRFYNEQFF	TGCAGTGCTAGTCGCGGGAGGTTCTACAATGAGCAGTTCTTC
.	TRBV12-3/TRBV12-4	.	TRBJ1-5	CASSPGVSQHF	TGTGCCAGCAGCCCCGGAGTGAGCCAGCATTTT
TRBD1	TRBV29-1	.	TRBJ1-5	CSVSTGTGQNQPQHF	TGCAGCGTTTCCACCGGGACAGGGCAAAATCAGCCCCAGCATTTT
.	TRBV12-3/TRBV12-4	many	TRBJ1-4	CASTPSPSSNEKLFF	TGTGCCAGCACTCCCAGCCCCTCTTCCAATGAAAAACTGTTTTTT
.	TRBV5-1	few	TRBJ1-1	CASSGTQGLNTEAFF	TGCGCCAGCAGCGGGACCCAGGGGCTCAACACTGAAGCTTTCTTT
TRBD1	TRBV6-1	few	TRBJ1-4	CASRLGQGGEKLFF	TGTGCCAGCAGACTCGGACAGGGCGGTGAAAAACTGTTTTTT
.	TRBV4-1	.	TRBJ2-1	CASSQVEGSDNEQFF	TGCGCCAGCAGCCAAGTAGAGGGTTCTGACAATGAGCAGTTCTTC
TRBD2	TRBV27	many	TRBJ2-2	CASSFVSGSYTGELFF	TGTGCCAGCAGTTTTGTTAGCGGGAGTTACACCGGGGAGCTGTTTTTT
TRBD1	TRBV18	many	TRBJ2-5	CASSSPTGVRETQYF	TGTGCCAGCTCATCGCCTACAGGGGTTCGAGAGACCCAGTACTTC
.	TRBV7-8	many	TRBJ2-3	CASSPDRTDTQYF	TGTGCCAGCAGCCCCGACCGCACAGATACGCAGTATTTT
TRBD2	TRBV12-3/TRBV12-4	many	TRBJ2-3	CASSSGLAGADTQYF	TGTGCCAGCAGTTCAGGACTAGCGGGAGCAGATACGCAGTATTTT
.	TRBV4-3	.	TRBJ2-7	CASSQGPGGSYEQYF	TGCGCCAGCAGCCAAGGTCCGGGTGGGAGCTACGAGCAGTACTTC
.	TRBV7-2	few	TRBJ1-1	CASSLVVSGPNTEAFF	TGTGCCAGCAGCTTAGTGGTTTCAGGGCCGAACACTGAAGCTTTCTTT
TRBD2	TRBV5-1	.	TRBJ2-1	CASSFMTSGSLNEQFF	TGCGCCAGCAGCTTTATGACTAGCGGGAGCCTCAATGAGCAGTTCTTC
TRBD1	TRBV5-4	few	TRBJ2-7	CASSLVGQAYEQYF	TGTGCCAGCAGCTTGGTAGGACAGGCATACGAGCAGTACTTC
.	TRBV11-2	many	TRBJ2-2	CASSLSGPGELFF	TGTGCCAGCAGCTTAAGTGGCCCCGGGGAGCTGTTTTTT
.	TRBV19	.	TRBJ1-1	CASSIGPHRSDKNTEAFF	TGTGCCAGTAGTATCGGCCCCCACAGGAGCGACAAGAACACTGAAGCTTTCTTT
.	TRBV7-4	.	TRBJ1-5	CASSFSQGPVAISCQPQHF	TGTGCCAGCAGCTTTTCACAGGGCCCGGTAGCTATCTCATGTCAGCCCCAGCATTTT
TRBD2	TRBV15	few	TRBJ2-1	CATSRTGGSSYNEQFF	TGTGCCACCAGCAGAACGGGCGGGAGCTCCTACAATGAGCAGTTCTTC
TRBD1	TRBV2	.	TRBJ1-5	CASSLRDSPPQPQHF	TGTGCCAGCAGTCTTCGGGACAGCCCACCGCAGCCCCAGCATTTT
.	TRBV2	many	TRBJ2-1	CASSEERKDEQFF	TGTGCCAGCAGTGAAGAGCGGAAGGATGAGCAGTTCTTC
TRBD2	TRBV20-1	few	TRBJ2-1	CSAYSGSAGDEQFF	TGCAGTGCCTATAGCGGGAGCGCTGGCGATGAGCAGTTCTTC
.	TRBV12-3/TRBV12-4	many	TRBJ1-2	CASSSPLERRQGYGYTF	TGTGCCAGCAGTTCCCCCTTGGAACGCCGGCAGGGCTATGGCTACACCTTC